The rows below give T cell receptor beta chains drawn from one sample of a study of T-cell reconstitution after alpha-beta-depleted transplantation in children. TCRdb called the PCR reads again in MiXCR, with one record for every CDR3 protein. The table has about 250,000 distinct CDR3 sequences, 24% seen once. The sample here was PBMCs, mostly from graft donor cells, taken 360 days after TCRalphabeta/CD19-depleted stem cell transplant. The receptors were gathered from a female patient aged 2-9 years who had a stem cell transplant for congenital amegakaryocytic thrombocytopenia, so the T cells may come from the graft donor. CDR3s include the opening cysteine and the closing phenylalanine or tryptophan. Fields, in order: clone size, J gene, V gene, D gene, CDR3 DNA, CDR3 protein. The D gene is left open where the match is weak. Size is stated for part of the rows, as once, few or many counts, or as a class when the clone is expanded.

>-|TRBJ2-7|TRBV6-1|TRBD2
TGTGCCAGCAGAACGACTAGCGGGAGATACGAGCAGTACTTC
CASRTTSGRYEQYF
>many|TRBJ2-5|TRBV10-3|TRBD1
TGTGCCATCAGTGACGGACAGGGCAGGGAGACCCAGTACTTC
CAISDGQGRETQYF
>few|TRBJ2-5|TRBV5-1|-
TGCGCCAGCAGCTCTGGACAGTACCAAGAGACCCAGTACTTC
CASSSGQYQETQYF
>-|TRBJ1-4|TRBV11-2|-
TGTGCCAGCAGCCCCGTCTCGGACCGGGTGTTTTTT
CASSPVSDRVFF
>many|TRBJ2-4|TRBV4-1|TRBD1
TGCGCCAGCAGCCAAGTTGGGGGACAGAACATTCAGTACTTC
CASSQVGGQNIQYF
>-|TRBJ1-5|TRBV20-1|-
TGCAGTGCTAGAGAGGATCTGTATAGCAATCAGCCCCAGCATTTT
CSAREDLYSNQPQHF
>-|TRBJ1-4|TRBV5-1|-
TGCGCCAGCAGCTTGGACGGGGGTTCCAATGAAAAACTGTTTTTT
CASSLDGGSNEKLFF
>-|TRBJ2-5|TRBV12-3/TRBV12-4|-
TGTGCCAGCAGTCCCTCCGGACCTAAGCTGTACTTC
CASSPSGPKLYF
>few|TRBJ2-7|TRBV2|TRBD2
TGTGCCAGCAGTCCTCCGGGGCTAGCGGGGTCCTACGAGCAGTACTTC
CASSPPGLAGSYEQYF
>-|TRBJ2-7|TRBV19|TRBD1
TGTGCCAGTAGTATCAGGGCCGGACAGGTCTACGAGCAGTACTTC
CASSIRAGQVYEQYF
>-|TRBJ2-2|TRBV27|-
TGTGCCAGCAGTCGCACCACCACCGGGCGGGGCACCGGGGAGCTGTTTTTT
CASSRTTTGRGTGELFF
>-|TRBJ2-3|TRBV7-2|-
TGTGCCAGCAGCTTAGCGGGTCAGCAAACAGATACGCAGTATTTT
CASSLAGQQTDTQYF
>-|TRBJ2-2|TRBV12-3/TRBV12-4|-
TGTGCCAGCACCCTTGCCGGGGCCGGGGAGCTGTTTTTT
CASTLAGAGELFF
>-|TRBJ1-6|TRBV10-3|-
TGTGCCATCATGGGGGGGGCGGATTCACCCCTCCACTTT
CAIMGGADSPLHF
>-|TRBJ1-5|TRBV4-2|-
TGTGCCAGCAGCCAAGCTCGTGGAAATAGCAATCAGCCCCAGCATTTT
CASSQARGNSNQPQHF
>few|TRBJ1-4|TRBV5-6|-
TGTGCCAGCAGCTTGGGACCGAATAATGAAAAACTGTTTTTT
CASSLGPNNEKLFF
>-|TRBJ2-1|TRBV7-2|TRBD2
TGTGCCAGCAGCTGGACTAGCGGAAGCTACAATGAGCAGTTCTTC
CASSWTSGSYNEQFF
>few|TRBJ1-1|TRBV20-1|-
TGCAGTGCTATACCGGGACGGTGGAACACTGAAGCTTTCTTT
CSAIPGRWNTEAFF
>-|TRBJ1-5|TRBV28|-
TGTGCCAGCAGTTTATGGTTCGGACCCTCGCCCCAGCATTTT
CASSLWFGPSPQHF
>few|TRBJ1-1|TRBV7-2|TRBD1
TGTGCCAGCAGCTCCAGACAGGGGTGGGACACTGAAGCTTTCTTT
CASSSRQGWDTEAFF
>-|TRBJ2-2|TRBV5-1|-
TGCGCCAGCAGCTTCGCGGGCGTGGGCACCGGGGAGCTGTTTTTT
CASSFAGVGTGELFF
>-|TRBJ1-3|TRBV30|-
TGTGCCTGGAGTGTGGGTCCAGGAAACACCATATATTTT
CAWSVGPGNTIYF
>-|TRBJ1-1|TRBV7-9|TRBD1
TGTGCCAGCAGGTTTACGGACAGGACGGATGAAGCTTTCTTT
CASRFTDRTDEAFF
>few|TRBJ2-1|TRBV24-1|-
TGTGCCACCAGTGATTTGCAGTTCAGTAATGAGCAGTTCTTC
CATSDLQFSNEQFF
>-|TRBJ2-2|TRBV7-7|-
TGTGCCAGCAGCTTCCCCACCGGGGAGCTGTTTTTT
CASSFPTGELFF
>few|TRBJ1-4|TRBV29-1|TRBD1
TGCAGCGCCGGGGACAGCACAAATGAAAAACTGTTTTTT
CSAGDSTNEKLFF
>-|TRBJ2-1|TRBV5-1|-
TGCGCCAGCAGCTTGGCCTTCAGAAATAATGAGCAGTTCTTC
CASSLAFRNNEQFF
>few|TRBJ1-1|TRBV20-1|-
TGCAGTGCTTTTTCAGATACGGGGAACACTGAAGCTTTCTTT
CSAFSDTGNTEAFF
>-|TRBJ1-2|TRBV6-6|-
TGTGCCAGTAAAAAGTGGGGGGTCTATGGCTACACCTTC
CASKKWGVYGYTF
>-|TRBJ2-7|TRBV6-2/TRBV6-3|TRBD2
TGTGCCAGCAGTACCACCTCCGGGACTAGCGGCCCCTACGAGCAGTACTTC
CASSTTSGTSGPYEQYF
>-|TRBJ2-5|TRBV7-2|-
TGTGCCAGCAGCTTAGACCCAGGGAGTGAGACCCAGTACTTC
CASSLDPGSETQYF
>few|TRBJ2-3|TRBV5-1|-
TGCGCCAGCAGCTTGGCCATAGTCTGGAGCACAGATACGCAGTATTTT
CASSLAIVWSTDTQYF
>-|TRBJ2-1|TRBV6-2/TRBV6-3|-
TGTGCCAGCAGTTATGCCAGCGGCATCTCCTACAATGAGCAGTTCTTC
CASSYASGISYNEQFF
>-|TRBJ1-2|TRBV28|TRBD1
TGTGCCAGCAGCCCGGGGACAGCTAACTATGGCTACACCTTC
CASSPGTANYGYTF
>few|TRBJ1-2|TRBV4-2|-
TGTGCCAGCAGCTCTCGCGATGGAAGGGGCTACACCTTC
CASSSRDGRGYTF
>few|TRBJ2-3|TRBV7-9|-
TGTGCCAGCAGCTTAAGGACTCACCCGTATTTT
CASSLRTHPYF
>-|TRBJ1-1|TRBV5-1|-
TGCGCCAGCAGGGCGGGACTGATGAACACTGAAGCTTTCTTT
CASRAGLMNTEAFF
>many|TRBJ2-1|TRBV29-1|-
TGCAGCGTTGTTGAAAGCCGGGACGTATGGATGAATGAGCAGTTCTTC
CSVVESRDVWMNEQFF
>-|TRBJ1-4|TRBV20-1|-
TGCAGTGCTAGGGCAAGGTCGGGAAAACTGTTTTTT
CSARARSGKLFF